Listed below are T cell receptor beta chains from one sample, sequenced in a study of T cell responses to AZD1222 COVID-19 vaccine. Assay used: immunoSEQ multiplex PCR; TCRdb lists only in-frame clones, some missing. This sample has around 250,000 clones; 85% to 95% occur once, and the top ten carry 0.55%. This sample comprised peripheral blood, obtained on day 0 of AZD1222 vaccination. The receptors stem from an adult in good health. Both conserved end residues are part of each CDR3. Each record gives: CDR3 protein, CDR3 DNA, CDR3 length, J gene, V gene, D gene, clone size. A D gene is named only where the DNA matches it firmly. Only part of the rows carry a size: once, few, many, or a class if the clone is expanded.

cdr3_aa: CSVETGTVDTQYF
cdr3_nt: TGCAGCGTTGAAACCGGGACCGTGGATACGCAGTATTTT
cdr3_length: 13
j_call: TRBJ2-3
v_call: TRBV29-1
d_call: .
clone_size: .

cdr3_aa: CASSLGSAGPYEQYF
cdr3_nt: TGTGCCAGCAGCTTGGGATCGGCGGGACCCTACGAGCAGTACTTC
cdr3_length: 15
j_call: TRBJ2-7
v_call: TRBV5-4
d_call: .
clone_size: .

cdr3_aa: CASSYSGVSNQPQHF
cdr3_nt: TGTGCCAGCAGTTACTCTGGGGTTAGCAATCAGCCCCAGCATTTT
cdr3_length: 15
j_call: TRBJ1-5
v_call: TRBV6-5
d_call: .
clone_size: .

cdr3_aa: CASSYNRNYGYTF
cdr3_nt: TGTGCCAGCAGTTATAACAGGAACTATGGCTACACCTTC
cdr3_length: 13
j_call: TRBJ1-2
v_call: TRBV6-5
d_call: .
clone_size: .

cdr3_aa: CASTWGGYADTQYF
cdr3_nt: TGTGCCAGCACGTGGGGGGGTTACGCAGATACGCAGTATTTT
cdr3_length: 14
j_call: TRBJ2-3
v_call: TRBV6-5
d_call: TRBD2
clone_size: .

cdr3_aa: CASYWTGNTEAFF
cdr3_nt: TGTGCCAGCTATTGGACAGGGAACACTGAAGCTTTCTTT
cdr3_length: 13
j_call: TRBJ1-1
v_call: TRBV28
d_call: TRBD1
clone_size: .

cdr3_aa: CASSRSRGDTGELFF
cdr3_nt: TGTGCCAGCTCCCGCAGCAGGGGAGACACCGGGGAGCTGTTTTTT
cdr3_length: 15
j_call: TRBJ2-2
v_call: TRBV18
d_call: .
clone_size: .

cdr3_aa: CASSLFGTGLGYEQYF
cdr3_nt: TGTGCCAGCAGCTTGTTTGGGACAGGGCTCGGCTACGAGCAGTACTTC
cdr3_length: 16
j_call: TRBJ2-7
v_call: TRBV5-6
d_call: TRBD1
clone_size: .

cdr3_aa: CASSPSRSFNEQFF
cdr3_nt: TGTGCCAGCAGCCCCTCCCGGTCTTTCAATGAGCAGTTCTTC
cdr3_length: 14
j_call: TRBJ2-1
v_call: TRBV27
d_call: .
clone_size: .

cdr3_aa: CATKGGMYNEQFF
cdr3_nt: TGTGCCACCAAGGGGGGAATGTACAATGAGCAGTTCTTC
cdr3_length: 13
j_call: TRBJ2-1
v_call: TRBV12-3/TRBV12-4
d_call: .
clone_size: .

cdr3_aa: CASSSWGLAGTYEQYF
cdr3_nt: TGTGCCAGCAGTTCATGGGGACTAGCGGGAACCTACGAGCAGTACTTC
cdr3_length: 16
j_call: TRBJ2-7
v_call: TRBV27
d_call: TRBD2
clone_size: .

cdr3_aa: CASSLGWGTGELFF
cdr3_nt: TGTGCCAGCAGCTTAGGGTGGGGGACCGGGGAGCTGTTTTTT
cdr3_length: 14
j_call: TRBJ2-2
v_call: TRBV11-2
d_call: .
clone_size: once

cdr3_aa: CASSTSTGTDTQYF
cdr3_nt: TGTGCCAGCAGCACTTCAACTGGGACAGATACGCAGTATTTT
cdr3_length: 14
j_call: TRBJ2-3
v_call: TRBV7-3
d_call: .
clone_size: once

cdr3_aa: CASSQMSGPHEQYF
cdr3_nt: TGTGCCAGCAGCCAAATGTCTGGCCCCCACGAGCAGTACTTC
cdr3_length: 14
j_call: TRBJ2-7
v_call: TRBV7-2
d_call: .
clone_size: .

cdr3_aa: CASSLLVNTEAFF
cdr3_nt: TGTGCCAGCAGTTTATTGGTGAACACTGAAGCTTTCTTT
cdr3_length: 13
j_call: TRBJ1-1
v_call: TRBV28
d_call: .
clone_size: .

cdr3_aa: CASSLYGTGAYEQYF
cdr3_nt: TGTGCCAGTAGTCTGTACGGGACAGGGGCCTACGAGCAGTACTTC
cdr3_length: 15
j_call: TRBJ2-7
v_call: TRBV19
d_call: TRBD1
clone_size: .

cdr3_aa: CATSTRVGTGELFF
cdr3_nt: TGTGCCACCAGCACCAGGGTGGGCACCGGGGAGCTGTTTTTT
cdr3_length: 14
j_call: TRBJ2-2
v_call: TRBV15
d_call: .
clone_size: .

cdr3_aa: CASSQEVRYEQYF
cdr3_nt: TGCGCCAGCAGCCAAGAGGTGAGGTACGAGCAGTACTTC
cdr3_length: 13
j_call: TRBJ2-7
v_call: TRBV4-1
d_call: .
clone_size: .

cdr3_aa: CASSQLSGRGTEAFF
cdr3_nt: TGTGCCAGCAGCCAACTGTCGGGAAGGGGGACGGAAGCTTTCTTT
cdr3_length: 15
j_call: TRBJ1-1
v_call: TRBV3-1/TRBV3-2
d_call: .
clone_size: .

cdr3_aa: CASSRLVSGGVNEQFF
cdr3_nt: TGTGCCAGCAGCCGTTTAGTTAGCGGAGGGGTCAATGAGCAGTTCTTC
cdr3_length: 16
j_call: TRBJ2-1
v_call: TRBV4-2
d_call: .
clone_size: .

cdr3_aa: CASSDPQDASLRILSTDTQYF
cdr3_nt: TGTGCCAGCAGTGACCCACAGGACGCCTCACTTCGTATTCTTAGCACAGATACGCAGTATTTT
cdr3_length: 21
j_call: TRBJ2-3
v_call: TRBV2
d_call: .
clone_size: once

cdr3_aa: CASSQERSYEQYF
cdr3_nt: TGCGCCAGCAGCCAAGAGAGGTCATACGAGCAGTACTTC
cdr3_length: 13
j_call: TRBJ2-7
v_call: TRBV4-1
d_call: .
clone_size: once

cdr3_aa: CSALAAEQYF
cdr3_nt: TGCAGTGCTTTGGCGGCCGAGCAGTACTTC
cdr3_length: 10
j_call: TRBJ2-7
v_call: TRBV20-1
d_call: .
clone_size: .

cdr3_aa: CASSEARGQRLNGYTF
cdr3_nt: TGTGCCAGCAGTGAAGCGCGCGGACAGCGCTTAAATGGCTACACCTTC
cdr3_length: 16
j_call: TRBJ1-2
v_call: TRBV2
d_call: .
clone_size: .